Listed below are T cell receptor beta chains from one sample, sequenced in a study of a mutant IDH1 vaccine in newly diagnosed glioma. Libraries were prepared by immunoSEQ multiplex PCR; TCRdb keeps only in-frame clonotypes and omits some of them. The table shows some 30,000 clones, with roughly 90% occurring only once. The antigens these receptors bind are not known. The sample in question was PBMCs, obtained from a glioma patient whose treatment included an IDH1 peptide vaccine. These receptors were collected from a man younger than 35 with glioma. The CDR3 runs from the conserved cysteine through the conserved F or W. The D gene is left open where the match is weak. Where a row states a size, it is once, few, many or the class of an expanded clone; other rows omit it.

size: NA
D: NA
V: TRBV9
J: TRBJ2-7
DNA: TGTGCCAGCAGCGTAGCAGGACACCTCTCCGGGGAGCAGTACTTC
CDR3: CASSVAGHLSGEQYF

size: NA
D: NA
V: TRBV7-3
J: TRBJ2-1
DNA: TGTGCCAGCAGCCTGGCAGGGGCGGGCCATGAGCAGTTCTTC
CDR3: CASSLAGAGHEQFF

size: NA
D: NA
V: TRBV4-3
J: TRBJ2-7
DNA: TGCGCCAGCAGCCAAGATTGGGACATAGGTTTGGCTTCGTGGTACGAGCAGTACTTC
CDR3: CASSQDWDIGLASWYEQYF

size: NA
D: NA
V: TRBV28
J: TRBJ1-1
DNA: TGTGCCAGCAGGCCGGTTTCGGGGGCTATGAACACTGAAGCTTTCTTT
CDR3: CASRPVSGAMNTEAFF

size: NA
D: NA
V: TRBV14
J: TRBJ2-7
DNA: TGTGCCAGCAGCAAGGGACTGGCCTACGAGCAGTACTTC
CDR3: CASSKGLAYEQYF

size: NA
D: TRBD1
V: TRBV6-5
J: TRBJ1-1
DNA: TGTGCCAGCAGTAGGGACAGATTGAACACTGAAGCTTTCTTT
CDR3: CASSRDRLNTEAFF

size: NA
D: NA
V: TRBV2
J: TRBJ1-1
DNA: TGTGCCAGCAGGCGGGGAGGAACTGAAGCTTTCTTT
CDR3: CASRRGGTEAFF

size: NA
D: TRBD1
V: TRBV5-6
J: TRBJ2-7
DNA: TGTGCCAGCAGCACAACAGGACAGGGCTACGAGCAGTACTTC
CDR3: CASSTTGQGYEQYF

size: NA
D: NA
V: TRBV2
J: TRBJ1-1
DNA: TGTGCCAGCAGTGAAGGACAGATCGCCGAAGCTTTCTTT
CDR3: CASSEGQIAEAFF

size: NA
D: NA
V: TRBV6-6
J: TRBJ1-5
DNA: TGTGCCAGCAGCCACCCGGCCGATAGCAATCAGCCCCAGCATTTT
CDR3: CASSHPADSNQPQHF

size: NA
D: NA
V: TRBV4-1
J: TRBJ1-1
DNA: TGCGCCAGCAGCCAAGACGGTGAAGCTTTCTTT
CDR3: CASSQDGEAFF

size: NA
D: NA
V: TRBV19
J: TRBJ2-6
DNA: TGTGCCAGTAGCAATGCAGTTTACTCTGGGGCCAACGTCCTGACTTTC
CDR3: CASSNAVYSGANVLTF

size: NA
D: NA
V: TRBV5-1
J: TRBJ2-2
DNA: TGCGCCAGCAGCCCGAGAAGAAACACCGGGGAGCTGTTTTTT
CDR3: CASSPRRNTGELFF

size: NA
D: NA
V: TRBV6-1
J: TRBJ1-2
DNA: TGTGCCAGCAGTCGGGCCGTGAACTATGGCTACACCTTC
CDR3: CASSRAVNYGYTF

size: NA
D: NA
V: TRBV7-6
J: TRBJ2-2
DNA: TGTGCCAGCAGCTTCTTGTGGGGAACGAACACCGGGGAGCTGTTTTTT
CDR3: CASSFLWGTNTGELFF

size: NA
D: NA
V: TRBV9
J: TRBJ2-7
DNA: TGTGCCAGCAGCCCCCAGACCGAATCCTACGAGCAGTACTTC
CDR3: CASSPQTESYEQYF

size: once
D: NA
V: TRBV6-5
J: TRBJ1-2
DNA: TGTGCCAGCAGTTACTCTTATCCCGGGAGACATGGCTACACCTTC
CDR3: CASSYSYPGRHGYTF

size: few
D: NA
V: TRBV19
J: TRBJ1-2
DNA: TGTGCCAGTAGTTGGGGGCCTAACTATGGCTACACCTTC
CDR3: CASSWGPNYGYTF

size: NA
D: TRBD2
V: TRBV7-9
J: TRBJ2-1
DNA: TGTGCCAGCAGCTTACCGCTAGCGGGAGGCAATGAGCAGTTCTTC
CDR3: CASSLPLAGGNEQFF

size: medium-sized
D: NA
V: TRBV6-5
J: TRBJ2-6
DNA: TGTGCCAGCAGTGTCGACGGATCTGGGGCCAACGTCCTGACTTTC
CDR3: CASSVDGSGANVLTF

size: NA
D: NA
V: TRBV2
J: TRBJ1-2
DNA: TGTGCCAGCAGAGCCGGGGATGTTCCGGGTGGCTACACCTTC
CDR3: CASRAGDVPGGYTF

size: NA
D: NA
V: TRBV30
J: TRBJ1-2
DNA: TGTGCCTGCGAGGGGCAGATAGGGAGAGGCTACACCTTC
CDR3: CACEGQIGRGYTF

size: once
D: TRBD2
V: TRBV5-4
J: TRBJ2-2
DNA: TGTGCCAGCAGCTTGTTGAGACTAGCGGGAGGTGGGACCGGGGAGCTGTTTTTT
CDR3: CASSLLRLAGGGTGELFF

size: NA
D: NA
V: TRBV29-1
J: TRBJ1-3
DNA: TGCAGCGCTACAGGGAGCGGAAACACCATATATTTT
CDR3: CSATGSGNTIYF

size: NA
D: NA
V: TRBV2
J: TRBJ1-1
DNA: TGTGCCAGCAGTGAGGACAGCACTTTTGAAGCTTTCTTT
CDR3: CASSEDSTFEAFF

size: NA
D: TRBD1
V: TRBV6-1
J: TRBJ1-2
DNA: TGTGCCCTCCGCGGAACAGGGGGCTATGGCTACACCTTC
CDR3: CALRGTGGYGYTF

size: NA
D: NA
V: TRBV7-9
J: TRBJ1-2
DNA: TGTGCCAGCAGTCCCGACGGCGGGAGGGGCTACACCTTC
CDR3: CASSPDGGRGYTF

size: few
D: NA
V: TRBV18
J: TRBJ1-6
DNA: TGTGCCAGCTCACCAAGGGGGGGGCGATCACCCCTCCACTTT
CDR3: CASSPRGGRSPLHF

size: NA
D: TRBD2
V: TRBV7-2
J: TRBJ2-7
DNA: TGTGCCAGCAGCTCCGGCAGGACTAGCGGGAGCTACGAGCAGTACTTC
CDR3: CASSSGRTSGSYEQYF

size: NA
D: TRBD1
V: TRBV7-8
J: TRBJ1-4
DNA: TGTGCCAGCAGCCCCTGGACAGGGACCGCAACTAATGAAAAACTGTTTTTT
CDR3: CASSPWTGTATNEKLFF

size: NA
D: NA
V: TRBV5-6
J: TRBJ2-1
DNA: TGTGCCAGCCGGGGGGCTTATTCCTACAATGAGCAGTTCTTC
CDR3: CASRGAYSYNEQFF

size: once
D: TRBD1
V: TRBV29-1
J: TRBJ1-2
DNA: TGCAGCGCTTCGACAGGGGGAATCTATGGCTACACCTTC
CDR3: CSASTGGIYGYTF

size: NA
D: TRBD1
V: TRBV7-9
J: TRBJ2-7
DNA: TGTGCCAGCAGCCCCCGGCAGGGACAGGGGACCGAGCAGTACTTC
CDR3: CASSPRQGQGTEQYF

size: NA
D: NA
V: TRBV5-4
J: TRBJ2-7
DNA: TGTGCCAGCAGCTTGGCGGGCAGGACATACGAGCAGTACTTC
CDR3: CASSLAGRTYEQYF

size: NA
D: TRBD2
V: TRBV30
J: TRBJ2-7
DNA: TGTGCCTGGAGTAGGGTTAGCGGGAGGAGGTACGAGCAGTACTTC
CDR3: CAWSRVSGRRYEQYF

size: once
D: NA
V: TRBV5-4
J: TRBJ1-1
DNA: TGTGCCAGCAGCTTGGCACGGGGGGCGTTGACTGAAGCTTTCTTT
CDR3: CASSLARGALTEAFF

size: NA
D: NA
V: TRBV4-1
J: TRBJ2-4
DNA: TGCGCCAGCAGCCACCCCGGAGGAGCCAAAAACATTCAGTACTTC
CDR3: CASSHPGGAKNIQYF

size: NA
D: NA
V: TRBV2
J: TRBJ1-1
DNA: TGTGCCAGCACAGTGAACACTGAAGCTTTCTTT
CDR3: CASTVNTEAFF

size: NA
D: TRBD1
V: TRBV4-1
J: TRBJ2-4
DNA: TGCGCCAGCAGCCAAGTAGTTAACAGGGGGCCGGCAAACATTCAGTACTTC
CDR3: CASSQVVNRGPANIQYF

size: NA
D: NA
V: TRBV7-9
J: TRBJ2-7
DNA: TGTGCCAGCAGCTTAGCATTAGGAGGACAGCTCTCCTACGAGCAGTACTTC
CDR3: CASSLALGGQLSYEQYF

size: NA
D: NA
V: TRBV5-1
J: TRBJ1-1
DNA: TGCGCCAGCAGCTTGGGGCGGGGGGACACTGAAGCTTTCTTT
CDR3: CASSLGRGDTEAFF

size: NA
D: NA
V: TRBV4-3
J: TRBJ1-4
DNA: TGCGCCAGCAGATCAAGGGCCGGAAAACTGTTTTTT
CDR3: CASRSRAGKLFF

size: once
D: TRBD1
V: TRBV4-1
J: TRBJ2-7
DNA: TGCGCCAGCAGCCAAGATCAGGGGGCGGCGGCGGAGCAGTACTTC
CDR3: CASSQDQGAAAEQYF

size: NA
D: NA
V: TRBV19
J: TRBJ1-5
DNA: TGTGCCAGTAGTGGATCCATTTGGGGGGGAAATCAGCCCCAGCATTTT
CDR3: CASSGSIWGGNQPQHF

size: NA
D: NA
V: TRBV5-4
J: TRBJ2-7
DNA: TGTGCCAGCAGCTTGGCTAGCATATCCTACGAGCAGTACTTC
CDR3: CASSLASISYEQYF

size: NA
D: TRBD1
V: TRBV5-1
J: TRBJ2-7
DNA: TGCGCCAGCAGCTTGGGGATGAGGTCGTCGGGACAGGACGAGCAGTACTTC
CDR3: CASSLGMRSSGQDEQYF

size: NA
D: NA
V: TRBV18
J: TRBJ2-5
DNA: TGTGCCAGCTCACCGCTCGGCCAAGAGACCCAGTACTTC
CDR3: CASSPLGQETQYF

size: few
D: TRBD2
V: TRBV5-4
J: TRBJ2-3
DNA: TGTGCCAGCAGCTTTGGGCGGGAGGATACCACAGATACGCAGTATTTT
CDR3: CASSFGREDTTDTQYF